One sample yielded the 24 T cell receptor beta chains listed below, sequenced in a study of blood T cell repertoires in COVID-19 (dated by TCRdb to 2020 to 2021). To prepare the library, the immunoSEQ multiplex PCR assay was applied. This is the immuneACCESS table as TCRdb keeps it, with only in-frame sequences that have V and J called. A part of the clones is gone; compared with another copy, unresolved V genes explain less than half, and the rest is unexplained. The sample profile shows 250,000 to 300,000 clones; 75% to 90% of them were found once. Jointly, the top ten make up approximately 11% of the sample. The specimen sequenced was peripheral blood. The receptors here all came from a woman in her seventies with acute or convalescent COVID-19.

J is TRBJ2-3 and V is TRBV18, with 7 bases matching TRBD2. V was pared by 0 bases and J by 4 bases, with 1 base of the junction left unmatched. Germline lookup yields CDR1 KGHSH and CDR2 LQKENI. CDR3 length: 14 amino acids. CDR3 sequence reads: CASSPPGRADTQYF. CDR3 DNA: TGTGCCAGCTCACCACCAGGGAGGGCAGATACGCAGTATTTT.

The chain joins TRBV3-1 (or the pseudogene TRBV3-2) to TRBJ2-7; D possibly corresponds to TRBD1 (6 bases). Trimming took off 4 bases at V and 5 bases at J, with 9 bases between the two ends. The germline V gene encodes CDR1 LGHDT and CDR2 YNNKEL (reference sequence). CDR3 length equals 12 residues. The CDR3 loop reads CASSRYRDEQYF. CDR3 nucleotide sequence: TGTGCCAGCAGCCGCTACAGGGACGAGCAGTACTTC.

The chain combines TRBV5-4 with TRBJ2-2; 9 bases map to TRBD2. This CDR3 is 16 amino acids long. Germline V gene lookup returns CDR1 SGHNT and CDR2 YYREEE (reference sequence). The J segment lost 1 base and the V segment lost 3 bases, leaving 4 bases of the junction unmatched. The CDR3 region is CASSSRAGGNTGELFF. The CDR3 DNA reads as TGTGCCAGCAGCTCCAGAGCGGGGGGGAACACCGGGGAGCTGTTTTTT.

The CDR3 region has the DNA TGTGCCACCTCCGCTAGCGGGGGGGCGGGAGAGACCCAGTACTTC. Translated: CATSASGGAGETQYF. This chain connects TRBV7-3 to TRBJ2-5; TRBD2 matches 12 bases. Germline V gene sequence: CDR1 SGHTA, CDR2 FQGTGA. Trimming took 10 bases from V and 4 from J; bases not matched to a gene: 10. This CDR3 contains 15 residues.

The chain carries TRBV12-5 and TRBJ1-5, with D perhaps TRBD1 (6 bases). With 6 bases removed from V and 0 bases from J, the gap between germline ends came to 12 bases. Germline V lookup: CDR1 LGHNT, CDR2 FRNRAP. This CDR3 is 15 amino acids long. The CDR3 coding sequence is TGTGCTAGTGGCCCAGACAGGATTAGCAATCAGCCCCAGCATTTT. Its protein is CASGPDRISNQPQHF.

The chain has TRBV24-1 and TRBJ2-2; 7 bases are a match to TRBD1. The CDR3 has 16 residues. Germline V lookup: CDR1 KGHDR, CDR2 SFDVKD. The J segment lost 4 bases and the V segment lost 7 bases, leaving 11 bases of the junction unmatched. The DNA of the CDR3 is TGTGCCACCAGGGAGAGACAGGGCAGTAGCACCGGGGAGCTGTTTTTT. Its translation: CATRERQGSSTGELFF.

The chain joins TRBV7-2 to TRBJ1-1; 8 bases line up with TRBD1. CDR3 length: 14 residues. V lost 0 bases to trimming and J lost 4 bases; unmatched junction nucleotides: 1. Germline loops: CDR1 SGHTA, CDR2 FQGNSA. The CDR3 DNA is TGTGCCAGCAGCTTAGCACAGGGGGGCACTGAAGCTTTCTTT. Amino acid sequence: CASSLAQGGTEAFF. Full variable domain (remainder filled in from reference TRBV7-2 and TRBJ1-1): GAGVSQSPSNKVTEKGKDVELRCDPISGHTALYWYRQSLGQGLEFLIYFQGNSAPDKSGLPSDRFSAERTGGSVSTLTIQRTQQEDSAVYLCASSLAQGGTEAFFGQGTRLTVV.

The chain combines TRBV5-1 with TRBJ1-5; D is unresolved. The CDR3 totals 13 residues. Trimming took 2 bases from V and 6 from J, leaving 9 bases between them. Germline V gene lookup returns CDR1 SGHRS and CDR2 YFSETQ. The CDR3 region is CASSFEGTQPQHF. The CDR3 DNA sequence: TGCGCCAGCAGCTTTGAGGGAACTCAGCCCCAGCATTTT.

This clone was seen only once. The chain couples TRBV5-1 to TRBJ1-3; 11 positions match TRBD1. Germline CDR1 is SGHRS and CDR2 is YFSETQ. The trim removed 4 bases at V and 3 bases at J, leaving 0 bases unmatched. The length of the CDR3 is 14 residues. The CDR3 here is CASSGTGGGNTIYF. CDR3 nucleotide sequence: TGCGCCAGCAGCGGGACAGGGGGTGGAAACACCATATATTTT.

The rearrangement uses TRBV19 and TRBJ1-6; D gene ambiguous. This CDR3 contains 15 residues. Germline CDR1 and CDR2: LNHDA and SQIVND (reference sequence). Trimming pared 6 bases from V and 10 bases from J, leaving 19 bases between. This CDR3 is CASRTLDSRESPLHF. Here the CDR3 DNA reads TGTGCCAGTAGGACCCTTGACTCACGGGAGTCACCCCTCCACTTT.

This chain connects TRBV6-1 to TRBJ2-5; D gene uncertain. V lost 1 base and J lost 3, with 6 bases in between. From germline, CDR1 is MNHNS and CDR2 SASEGT. The CDR3 has 13 amino acids. Here the CDR3 reads CASSEDPKETQYF. The CDR3 bases are TGTGCCAGCAGTGAAGATCCCAAAGAGACCCAGTACTTC.

This sequence joins TRBV7-9 and TRBJ2-6; tentatively, D is TRBD2 (6 bases). From germline, CDR1 is SEHNR and CDR2 FQNEAQ (reference sequence). The CDR3 length is 15 residues. V lost 3 bases, J lost 1 base, and 7 bases lay in between. The chain's CDR3 is CASSFAGSGANVLTF. The CDR3, as DNA: TGTGCCAGCAGCTTTGCGGGGTCTGGGGCCAACGTCCTGACTTTC.

This clone was found once. Within the sample, other DNA sequences also encode this same CDR3. This sequence joins TRBV3-1 (or the pseudogene TRBV3-2) and TRBJ1-1; 9 bases agree with TRBD1. The V segment lost 6 bases and the J segment 5 bases; nucleotides outside the gene matches: 7. Germline V gene lookup returns CDR1 LGHDT and CDR2 YNNKEL (reference sequence). The CDR3 sequence is 14 residues long. As DNA, the CDR3 is TGTGCCAGCAGTCAGAGACAGGGGGGGACTGAAGCTTTCTTT. Protein sequence: CASSQRQGGTEAFF.

The V gene is TRBV18, the J gene TRBJ1-2; a possible D gene is TRBD1 (5 bases). Trimming removed 0 bases from V and 4 bases from J, with 9 bases in between. Per germline, CDR1 KGHSH and CDR2 LQKENI. This CDR3 spans 14 amino acids. The CDR3: CASSPPSGGYGYTF. In nucleotides, the CDR3 is TGTGCCAGCTCACCACCGTCCGGGGGCTATGGCTACACCTTC.

This CDR3 reads CASSLSGGNTIYF. CDR3 in DNA: TGTGCCAGCAGTTTGTCCGGTGGAAACACCATATATTTT. The rearrangement uses TRBV6-5 and TRBJ1-3, with D uncertain. Germline lookup yields CDR1 MNHEY and CDR2 SVGAGI. Trimming took 4 bases from V and 3 from J, leaving 7 bases between them. CDR3 length: 13 residues.

The chain combines TRBV2 with TRBJ2-4; D is perhaps TRBD2 (6 bases). The V gene lost 6 bases and the J gene lost 1 base, with 13 bases spanning the gap. Per germline, CDR1 SNHLY and CDR2 FYNNEI. CDR3 length: 15 residues. DNA of the CDR3: TGTGCCAGCAGAAGAGACGCGGGGGCCAAAAACATTCAGTACTTC. This codes for CASRRDAGAKNIQYF.

The chain has TRBV4-1 and TRBJ2-7, with 15 bases matching TRBD2. Trimming removed 2 bases from V and 6 bases from J; junction bases left unmatched: 5. The CDR3 is made up of 16 amino acids. Germline CDR1 and CDR2: MGHRA and YSYEKL. DNA of the CDR3: TGCGCCAGCAGCCAATGGGGACTAGCGGGGGGAAGCGAGCAGTACTTC. This encodes CASSQWGLAGGSEQYF.

This rearrangement joins TRBV3-1 (or the pseudogene TRBV3-2) to TRBJ1-2; 9 bases are a match to TRBD1. The germline V gene encodes CDR1 LGHDT and CDR2 YNNKEL (reference sequence). Trimming took 0 bases from V and 5 from J; bases not matched to a gene: 4. This CDR3 comprises 15 residues. The CDR3 nucleotides are TGTGCCAGCAGCCAAGAGTTGACAGGGGGATATGGCTACACCTTC. Translated: CASSQELTGGYGYTF.

The chain carries TRBV6-5 and TRBJ1-5, with TRBD1 identical over 9 bases. Looked up from germline, CDR1 is MNHEY and CDR2 is SVGAGI. With 5 bases clipped from V and 2 bases from J, the junction kept 4 bases outside the gene matches. This CDR3 comprises 15 residues. The CDR3, as DNA: TGTGCCAGCAGTAGGACAGGGGTAGGCAATCAGCCCCAGCATTTT. Protein sequence: CASSRTGVGNQPQHF.

This CDR3 is CASSPGTPQTDTQYF. The CDR3 DNA follows: TGTGCCAGCAGCCCCGGGACTCCCCAGACAGATACGCAGTATTTT. The chain recombines TRBV7-2 with TRBJ2-3; TRBD2 is a possible D gene (6 bases). The ends were cut back, 5 bases at V and 3 bases at J, with 15 bases in the middle. Germline V gene data show CDR1 as SGHTA and CDR2 as FQGNSA. The CDR3 runs to 15 residues.

Regarding this clone: In the same sample, other DNA sequences code for this CDR3. DNA of the CDR3: TGTGCCAGCAGCTCAGACAGTAACTATGGCTACACCTTC. Its translation is CASSSDSNYGYTF. The chain employs TRBV9 and TRBJ1-2; tentatively, D is TRBD1 (5 bases). V shed 4 bases and J shed 1 base, with 8 bases lying between them. Per germline, CDR1 SGDLS and CDR2 YYNGEE. This CDR3 comprises 13 residues.

The V and J genes are TRBV9 and TRBJ1-2; no clear D gene. V shed 4 bases and J shed 4 bases, with 17 bases lying between them. This CDR3 comprises 15 residues. The V gene's germline CDR1 is SGDLS and CDR2 YYNGEE. The CDR3 is CASSTRLDVLYGYTF. For the CDR3, the DNA is TGTGCCAGCAGCACCCGACTAGACGTCCTCTATGGCTACACCTTC. The full variable domain, its missing parts supplied by reference TRBV9 and TRBJ1-2, is DSGVTQTPKHLITATGQRVTLRCSPRSGDLSVYWYQQSLDQGLQFLIQYYNGEERAKGNILERFSAQQFPDLHSELNLSSLELGDSALYFCASSTRLDVLYGYTFGSGTRLTVV.

The chain joins TRBV10-3 to TRBJ2-6; 8 bases line up with TRBD1. The CDR3 sequence is 14 residues long. The V gene's germline CDR1 is ENHRY and CDR2 SYGVKD. Losses at the gene ends were 10 bases for V and 3 bases for J; bases not matched to a gene: 5. The CDR3 protein is CASHRGFGANVLTF. The CDR3 coding sequence is TGTGCCAGCCACAGGGGGTTTGGGGCCAACGTCCTGACTTTC.

The chain links TRBV3-1 (or the pseudogene TRBV3-2) to TRBJ1-2, with TRBD1 matching 10 bases. The length of the CDR3 is 18 residues. Germline V gene data show CDR1 as LGHDT and CDR2 as YNNKEL (reference sequence). With V trimmed by 1 base and J by 8 bases, 16 bases remained unmatched. CDR3 DNA sequence: TGTGCCAGCAGCCAAGTCCTCGCCGAAAGACAGGGGGCTGGAGGCTACACCTTC. As protein: CASSQVLAERQGAGGYTF.